This TCR beta chain came from a study of OX40 agonist ivuxolimab in advanced cancers. Sampling times: baseline, cycle 4 day 1, cycle 7 day 1. Profiled with immunoSEQ multiplex PCR; TCRdb holds only in-frame clones, not every one. The table lists 44,000 or so clones, about 90% of them singletons. Points on this clone: Its cognate antigen is unknown.

General study findings and limits: More expanded clones were found, on average, in CD8+ than in CD4+ T cells.

Sequenced here: CD4+ or CD8+ T cells sorted from blood, sampled in a trial of the OX40 agonist ivuxolimab. This TCR was recovered from an adult with an advanced solid tumor such as melanoma, head and neck, liver or kidney cancer.

The CDR3 region is CATSRDRVTGELFF. The CDR3 DNA reads as TGTGCCACCAGCAGAGACAGGGTCACCGGGGAGCTGTTTTTT. The rearrangement joins TRBV15 to TRBJ2-2; D perhaps matches TRBD1 (5 bases). CDR1 and CDR2 from the germline V gene are LNHNV and YYDKDF (reference sequence). The CDR3 is 14 amino acids. V gave up 0 bases and J gave up 4 bases, with 6 bases separating them.